These 4 T cell receptor beta chains were all obtained from the same sample, sequenced in a study of blood T cell repertoires in COVID-19. Produced via immunoSEQ multiplex PCR; TCRdb's table is partial and in-frame only. The sample carries 350,000 to 550,000 clones, about 85% recorded once. The material sequenced was PBMCs or T cells enriched from blood (not recorded which). Every receptor here comes from a woman under 30 with acute COVID-19.

The chain links TRBV11-2 to TRBJ2-1; a possible D gene is TRBD1 (5 bases). CDR1 is SGHAT and CDR2 is FQNNGV in the germline V gene. The CDR3 sequence is 16 residues long. With 5 bases removed from V and 1 base from J, the gap between germline ends came to 15 bases. CDR3 bases: TGTGCCAGCAGCCCGTTAGGGGCTGGGTCCTACAATGAGCAGTTCTTC. Translation: CASSPLGAGSYNEQFF.

This clone was seen just once. This rearrangement joins TRBV11-2 to TRBJ2-7; 8 bases are shared with TRBD1. The CDR3 runs to 16 residues. Germline CDR1 reads SGHAT; CDR2 reads FQNNGV. V shed 2 bases, J shed 2 bases, and the junction held 8 bases outside the gene matches. The CDR3, as DNA: TGTGCCAGCAGCTTAAGGCCGGGACAGGACCCCTACGAGCAGTACTTC. This gives the protein CASSLRPGQDPYEQYF.

The V and J genes are TRBV19 and TRBJ1-1; TRBD1 might be the D (5 bases). Germline V gene sequence: CDR1 LNHDA, CDR2 SQIVND (reference sequence). Trimming left V 7 bases short and J 5 bases short, with 17 bases between. The CDR3 is 14 amino acids. CDR3 protein: CASTHVFRGTEAFF. The CDR3 DNA follows: TGTGCCAGTACCCACGTTTTTCGGGGGACTGAAGCTTTCTTT.

This clone has a single count. The junction departs from the called germline gene at one end, perhaps through a read error. This rearrangement joins TRBV7-9 to TRBJ2-7; TRBD1 matches at 10 bases. CDR3 length: 15 residues. Germline V gene lookup returns CDR1 SEHNR and CDR2 FQNEAQ (reference sequence). CDR3 sequence: CASRLGQGGTYEQYF. The CDR3, as DNA: TGTGCCAGCAGATTAGGACAGGGGGGTACCTACGAGCAGTACTTC. The complete variable domain, with remaining parts taken from reference TRBV7-9 and TRBJ2-7, reads DTGVSQNPRHKITKRGQNVTFRCDPISEHNRLYWYRQTLGQGPEFLTYFQNEAQLEKSRLLSDRFSAERPKGSFSTLEIQRTEQGDSAMYLCASRLGQGGTYEQYFGPGTRLTVT.